The T cell receptor (beta chain) described here comes from a study of tumour-infiltrating T cells in Burkitt lymphoma. The overall study: Repertoire clonality predicted overall and progression-free survival.

The germline CDR1 and CDR2 sequences are MNHEY and SVGAGI. V was cut by 7 bases and J by 4 bases, with 14 bases left in between. The CDR3 consists of 14 residues. The table came from immunoSEQ multiplex PCR; TCRdb's copy has only in-frame clones and leaves some out. The data hold 6,300 or so clones, with 9.5% to 13% observed a single time. This chain links TRBV6-5 with TRBJ1-3, with D unresolved. Sequences were obtained from tumor tissue. The clonotype was recovered from a human donor with diffuse large B-cell lymphoma. The CDR3 loop is CASKPIGSGNTIYF. The CDR3 DNA reads as TGTGCCAGCAAGCCCATAGGGTCCGGAAACACCATATATTTT.